In this sample, the clone carrying this TCR beta chain turned up a few times. This specimen belongs to a study of cytomegalovirus exposure and HLA in healthy donors. CDR1 is SNHLY and CDR2 is FYNNEI in the germline V gene. The CDR3 runs 11 residues. Trimming took off 8 bases at V and 5 bases at J, with 7 bases between the two ends. Primers for the PCR totalled 60 Vbeta and 13 Jbeta. The protocol was immunoSEQ multiplex PCR, while the TCRdb copy is restricted to in-frame clones and leaves out a portion. The table shows 170,000 or so clones, with around 79% occurring only once. Sequenced sample: PBMCs. This receptor was identified in a woman aged 35 to 49 in good health and CMV-seronegative. This rearrangement joins TRBV2 to TRBJ2-4; D perhaps matches TRBD1 (6 bases). The CDR3 reads CASAGENIQYF. CDR3 DNA: TGTGCCAGCGCAGGGGAAAACATTCAGTACTTC.